Listed here are 4 T cell receptor beta chains from one sample, sequenced in a study of vaccination and CD4 T cells after COVID-19. TCRdb processed the PCR reads anew with MiXCR; each CDR3 protein has one entry. This sample has roughly 14,000 distinct CDR3 sequences, with less than 70% found just once. This specimen was CD4+ T cells from blood, taken after SARS-CoV-2 vaccination. Every receptor here comes from a human donor who had recovered from COVID-19.

The J gene is TRBJ1-1, the V gene TRBV7-9, with D unresolved. Per the germline V gene, CDR1 is SEHNR and CDR2 is FQNEAQ (reference sequence). The CDR3 runs to 15 residues. V lost 2 bases, J lost 1 base, and 11 bases lay in between. The CDR3 loop is CASSLSEGANTEAFF. CDR3 in DNA: TGTGCCAGCAGCTTAAGTGAGGGAGCGAACACTGAAGCTTTCTTT.

Remarks on this clonotype: Sequence at one end of the junction differs from germline and may be a read error. The chain is built from TRBV20-1 and TRBJ2-2; 12 nucleotides match TRBD1. This CDR3 is 17 amino acids long. Germline assignment: CDR1 DFQATT and CDR2 SNEGSKA (reference sequence). The CDR3 spells CSAPLGTGGTNTGKLFF. Here the CDR3 DNA reads TGCAGTGCCCCCCTTGGGACAGGGGGCACGAACACCGGGAAGCTGTTTTTT.

This clonotype showed up just a few times. The rearrangement links TRBV7-2 to TRBJ2-3; TRBD2 aligns across 7 bases. Germline trimming cut 3 bases from V and 2 bases from J; bases unmatched to any gene: 2. The CDR3 has 14 residues. Germline V gene lookup returns CDR1 SGHTA and CDR2 FQGNSA. The CDR3 nucleotides are TGTGCCAGCAGCTTTACTAGCGACACAGATACGCAGTATTTT. This sequence encodes CASSFTSDTDTQYF.

There are a few counts of this clonotype. The rearrangement links TRBV20-1 to TRBJ2-5; D not resolved. The V gene's germline CDR1 is DFQATT and CDR2 SNEGSKA (reference sequence). V was cut by 0 bases and J by 4 bases, with 9 bases left in between. The CDR3 runs 13 residues. CDR3 sequence reads: CSARDEQSETQYF. The CDR3 coding sequence is TGCAGTGCTAGAGATGAACAGTCAGAGACCCAGTACTTC.